These 22 T cell receptor beta chains were all obtained from the same sample, sequenced in a study of T-cell memory formation after mild COVID-19. TCRdb itself ran the 5' RACE reads through MiXCR, one entry per CDR3 protein. The repertoire consists of 130,000 to 150,000 distinct CDR3 sequences, with roughly 21% occurring once and the leading ten covering about 2%. Sequences were obtained from PBMCs or a T cell subset sorted from them (not recorded which). The receptors were sampled from an adult woman who had mild COVID-19 (a few samples of this study predate the infection). Cell type and time point are not known.

The chain employs TRBV29-1 and TRBJ1-2, with D unclear. The V gene lost 3 bases and the J gene lost 2 bases, with 4 bases spanning the gap. The CDR3 extends over 11 amino acids. Germline CDR1 SQVTM, CDR2 ANQGSEA. The CDR3: CSVDQNYGYTF. The CDR3 coding sequence is TGCAGCGTTGATCAAAACTATGGCTACACCTTC.

This clonotype was seen a single time. The chain combines TRBV21-1 with TRBJ1-2. TRBV21-1 represents a pseudogene. This CDR3 is built from 15 residues. The CDR3 DNA follows: TGTGCCAGCAGCCCCCGGGGAGGGGCGTACTATGGCTACACCTTC. This translates into CASSPRGGAYYGYTF.

The V and J genes are TRBV9 and TRBJ2-3; 9 nucleotides align to TRBD2. V gave up 3 bases and J gave up 6 bases; unmatched junction bases: 8. Germline assignment: CDR1 SGDLS and CDR2 YYNGEE. The length of the CDR3 is 15 residues. The DNA of the CDR3 is TGTGCCAGCAGCGGGAGAACTAGCGGGTCGGATACGCAGTATTTT. It translates to CASSGRTSGSDTQYF.

The V gene is TRBV5-1, the J gene TRBJ2-1, with 12 bases matching TRBD2. Germline V gene sequence: CDR1 SGHRS, CDR2 YFSETQ. This CDR3 has 15 residues. V dropped 3 bases and J dropped 7; count of bases not matched to a gene: 5. DNA for the CDR3: TGCGCCAGCAGCTCTAGCGGGGGGGCCTTAAATGAGCAGTTCTTC. This codes for CASSSSGGALNEQFF.

The chain couples TRBV7-2 to TRBJ2-1; D gene uncertain. The CDR3 sequence is 12 residues long. V gave up 2 bases and J gave up 9 bases, with 8 bases separating them. The germline V gene has CDR1 SGHTA and CDR2 FQGNSA. Written as DNA, the CDR3 is TGTGCCAGCAGCTTACTAGACGGTGAGCAGTTCTTC. Translated: CASSLLDGEQFF.

V and J are TRBV7-8 and TRBJ2-5; TRBD2 agrees at 14 bases. The CDR3 is 14 residues long. Germline CDR1 and CDR2: SGHVS and FQNEAQ. With 5 bases clipped from V and 9 bases from J, the junction kept 5 bases outside the gene matches. The CDR3 sequence is CASSPRTSGGPQYF. The CDR3 DNA follows: TGTGCCAGCAGCCCACGGACTAGCGGGGGGCCCCAGTACTTC.

This clonotype has only a few counts. J is TRBJ2-7 and V is TRBV12-3 or TRBV12-4; D is ambiguous. The V and J ends lost 1 base and 4 bases respectively, with 5 bases between them. There are 12 residues in the CDR3. As DNA, the CDR3 is TGTGCCAGCAGTTTAGTTTTTTACGAGCAGTACTTC. Translated, it gives CASSLVFYEQYF.

Note on this clonotype: The junction differs from germline at one of its ends, possibly a read error. The V and J genes are TRBV7-2 and TRBJ2-2; a possible D gene is TRBD2 (6 bases). Germline V gives CDR1 SGHTA, CDR2 FQGNSA. The CDR3 spans 15 residues. The CDR3 coding sequence is TGTCCCAGCAGCAGTAGCGGCTTTAACACCGGGGAGCTGTTTTTT. Translating it yields CPSSSSGFNTGELFF.

This clonotype was detected ten times or more. CDR3 sequence reads: CASSLEASGDTQYF. The CDR3 coding sequence is TGCGCCAGCAGCTTGGAGGCTAGCGGGGATACGCAGTATTTT. V gene TRBV5-1 combines with J gene TRBJ2-3; 8 bases are shared with TRBD2. Germline assignment: CDR1 SGHRS and CDR2 YFSETQ. J lost 6 bases, V lost 0 bases, and 3 bases had no gene match. CDR3 length: 14 residues.

The table lists this clonotype with a few counts. The V and J genes are TRBV6-1 and TRBJ1-1, with D hard to call. The CDR3 has 16 residues. CDR1 and CDR2 (germline): MNHNS, SASEGT. Trimming removed 8 bases from V and 4 bases from J, with 23 bases in between. In DNA form, the CDR3 reads TGTGCCAGCCGAGGAGGAGGGAGGGCTTTTGGCACTGAAGCTTTCTTT. This gives the protein CASRGGGRAFGTEAFF.

The chain combines TRBV3-1 with TRBJ1-6; 7 bases align to TRBD1. This CDR3 spans 14 amino acids. CDR1 LGHDT and CDR2 YNNKEL come from the germline V gene (reference sequence). The trim removed 4 bases at V and 7 bases at J, leaving 4 bases unmatched. The CDR3 sequence: CASSPGQANSPLHF. The CDR3 region has the DNA TGTGCCAGCAGCCCTGGACAGGCGAATTCACCCCTCCACTTT.

This clonotype was observed a handful of times. This sequence joins TRBV5-1 and TRBJ1-2; D is unclear. Germline V lookup: CDR1 SGHRS, CDR2 YFSETQ. The CDR3 sequence is 13 residues long. V was shortened by 5 bases and J by 0 bases, with 8 bases between the two germline ends. CDR3 sequence (DNA): TGCGCCAGCAGGACGGAAGCTAACTATGGCTACACCTTC. Translated: CASRTEANYGYTF.

V and J are TRBV6-6 and TRBJ2-1; D possibly uses TRBD1 or TRBD2 (5 bases each). Per germline, CDR1 MNHNY and CDR2 SVGAGI (reference sequence). This CDR3 has 16 amino acids. Trimming removed 0 bases at V and 7 bases at J, with 16 bases between. The CDR3: CASSYSSGPEGNEQFF. The CDR3 DNA follows: TGTGCCAGCAGTTACTCGTCGGGACCTGAGGGGAATGAGCAGTTCTTC.

The sample holds a few counts of this clonotype. V and J are TRBV20-1 and TRBJ2-2; TRBD1 matches 9 bases. CDR3 length: 15 residues. Germline V CDR1 and CDR2: DFQATT, SNEGSKA (reference sequence). V was clipped by 5 bases and J by 4 bases; unmatched bases: 8. The CDR3 spells CSALRGTGSTGELFF. As DNA, the CDR3 is TGCAGTGCTCTAAGGGGGACAGGGTCCACCGGGGAGCTGTTTTTT.

There are a few counts of this clonotype. V is TRBV9 and J is TRBJ2-1, with 13 bases fitting TRBD2. The germline V gene has CDR1 SGDLS and CDR2 YYNGEE. J lost 4 bases, V lost 3 bases, and 1 base had no gene match. The CDR3 contains 15 residues. The CDR3 nucleotides read TGTGCCAGCAGCGGGACTAGCGGGAGTTACAATGAGCAGTTCTTC. Translating gives CASSGTSGSYNEQFF.

This clonotype was detected only a few times. The V gene is TRBV20-1, the J gene TRBJ2-2; TRBD1 is a possible D gene (5 bases). This CDR3 spans 14 amino acids. The germline CDR1 and CDR2 sequences are DFQATT and SNEGSKA (reference sequence). V gave up 3 bases and J gave up 2 bases, with 10 bases separating them. CDR3 residues: CSASRATNTGELFF. The CDR3 nucleotides are TGCAGTGCTAGCAGGGCCACCAACACCGGGGAGCTGTTTTTT.

This clonotype was seen a few times. The chain recombines TRBV20-1 with TRBJ1-1, with unresolved D. V was clipped by 2 bases and J by 1 base, with 17 bases between them. This CDR3 contains 16 residues. CDR1 is DFQATT and CDR2 is SNEGSKA in the germline V gene (reference sequence). CDR3 region: CSARLLNDPGNTEAFF. For the CDR3, the DNA is TGCAGTGCTAGATTATTGAATGACCCAGGGAACACTGAAGCTTTCTTT.

This clonotype was detected only a few times. This rearrangement joins TRBV5-1 to TRBJ2-2; D uncertain. The V gene's germline CDR1 is SGHRS and CDR2 YFSETQ. V dropped 8 bases and J dropped 0 bases, with 11 bases sitting between them. The CDR3 length is 14 residues. This chain's CDR3 is CASQQAANTGELFF. CDR3 DNA sequence: TGCGCCAGTCAGCAGGCCGCGAACACCGGGGAGCTGTTTTTT.

This sequence joins TRBV18 and TRBJ2-2; D remains unclear. The CDR3 totals 12 residues. Trimming removed 3 bases from V and 8 bases from J, with 7 bases in between. Germline CDR1 is KGHSH and CDR2 is LQKENI. This CDR3 reads CASSPDRGELFF. CDR3 nucleotides: TGTGCCAGCTCACCGGACCGGGGGGAGCTGTTTTTT. Drawing the rest from reference TRBV18 and TRBJ2-2, the complete variable domain is NAGVMQNPRHLVRRRGQEARLRCSPMKGHSHVYWYRQLPEEGLKFMVYLQKENIIDESGMPKERFSAEFPKEGPSILRIQQVVRGDSAAYFCASSPDRGELFFGEGSRLTVL.

The V and J genes are TRBV7-2 and TRBJ2-5; D remains unclear. The CDR3 contains 11 residues. The germline gives CDR1 SGHTA, CDR2 FQGNSA. V was pared by 3 bases and J by 9 bases, with 8 bases between. The CDR3 coding sequence is TGTGCCAGCAGCTTTAAGGCGGCCCAGTACTTC. Protein: CASSFKAAQYF.

This clonotype has a handful of counts. This chain links TRBV13 with TRBJ2-7; TRBD1 matches at 11 bases. Germline V gene lookup returns CDR1 PRHDT and CDR2 FYEKMQ (reference sequence). CDR3 length equals 14 residues. J gave up 4 bases and V 3 bases, and 2 bases lay outside the gene matches. The CDR3 protein is CASSFRDRGYEQYF. CDR3 coding DNA: TGTGCCAGCAGCTTCCGGGACAGGGGGTACGAGCAGTACTTC.

This clonotype was counted at least ten times. V gene TRBV18 combines with J gene TRBJ2-5; the D is unclear. V lost 4 bases and J 0 bases, leaving 15 bases between the germline ends. There are 16 residues in the CDR3. Germline CDR1 reads KGHSH; CDR2 reads LQKENI. CDR3 DNA sequence: TGTGCCAGCTCACGCCGCGGAGCTGCATACCAAGAGACCCAGTACTTC. Translation gives CASSRRGAAYQETQYF. The full variable domain, completed using reference TRBV18 and TRBJ2-5, is NAGVMQNPRHLVRRRGQEARLRCSPMKGHSHVYWYRQLPEEGLKFMVYLQKENIIDESGMPKERFSAEFPKEGPSILRIQQVVRGDSAAYFCASSRRGAAYQETQYFGPGTRLLVL.